A single sample gave rise to the 10 T cell receptor beta chains below, sequenced in a study of cytomegalovirus exposure and HLA in healthy donors. Data came from immunoSEQ multiplex PCR; TCRdb stores just in-frame clones and leaves some out. The sample consists of 150,000 or so clones, less than 90% of them appearing once. Sequenced input: PBMCs. The receptors come from a man aged 18-30 years in good health and CMV-seropositive.

This sequence joins TRBV27 and TRBJ2-7, with 16 bases that match TRBD2. V lost 5 bases, J lost 6 bases, and 4 bases stayed unmatched. This CDR3 region has 15 residues. In germline, CDR1 is MNHEY, CDR2 SMNVEV (reference sequence). The CDR3 is CASSPGTSGRGEQYF. CDR3 coding DNA: TGTGCCAGCAGTCCCGGGACTAGCGGGAGGGGCGAGCAGTACTTC.

The V gene is TRBV5-4, the J gene TRBJ1-2; 8 positions agree with TRBD1. CDR1 and CDR2 from the germline V gene are SGHNT and YYREEE (reference sequence). This CDR3 spans 15 amino acids. Trimming took 3 bases from V and 4 from J; bases not matched to a gene: 8. The CDR3 nucleotides are TGTGCCAGCAGCTCCCCGGGACAGGCGATCTATGGCTACACCTTC. Its translation: CASSSPGQAIYGYTF. Combining the CDR3 with reference TRBV5-4 and TRBJ1-2 gives the whole variable domain ETGVTQSPTHLIKTRGQQVTLRCSSQSGHNTVSWYQQALGQGPQFIFQYYREEENGRGNFPPRFSGLQFPNYSSELNVNALELDDSALYLCASSSPGQAIYGYTFGSGTRLTVV.

The CDR3 DNA follows: TGTGCCAGCACCAACGGGGGGGGTACGCAGTATTTT. Protein sequence: CASTNGGGTQYF. The J gene is TRBJ2-3, the V gene TRBV6-6; 8 nucleotides agree with TRBD2. Germline loops: CDR1 MNHNY, CDR2 SVGAGI (reference sequence). V was pared by 7 bases and J by 8 bases, with 5 bases of the junction left unmatched. This CDR3 comprises 12 residues.

V usage is TRBV5-6 and J usage is TRBJ1-5; maybe TRBD1 (6 bases). The V gene lost 0 bases and the J gene lost 5 bases, with 9 bases spanning the gap. This CDR3 contains 14 residues. The germline V gene has CDR1 SGHDT and CDR2 YYEEEE. The CDR3 loop reads CASSLGGGYQPQHF. In nucleotides, the CDR3 is TGTGCCAGCAGCTTGGGCGGGGGCTATCAGCCCCAGCATTTT.

CDR3 coding DNA: TGTGCCAGCAGCCCGCTTGATGGGGGGAACTATGGCTACACCTTC. This sequence encodes CASSPLDGGNYGYTF. The J gene is TRBJ1-2, the V gene TRBV7-6; possible D gene TRBD1, 5 bases. Germline V CDR1 and CDR2: SGHVS, FNYEAQ. The CDR3 is 15 amino acids. V lost 5 bases, J lost 2 bases, and 15 bases lay in between.

This chain uses TRBV6-5 with TRBJ2-1; 7 nucleotides line up with TRBD1. Germline assignment: CDR1 MNHEY and CDR2 SVGAGI. The length of the CDR3 is 13 residues. The trim removed 10 bases at V and 8 bases at J, leaving 11 bases unmatched. This CDR3 is CAIARTGVHEQFF. CDR3 nucleotides: TGTGCCATCGCTCGGACAGGTGTACATGAGCAGTTCTTC.

The chain links TRBV11-3 to TRBJ2-2; 7 positions match TRBD1. The CDR3 loop spans 15 amino acids. Trimming at V came to 5 bases and at J to 5 bases, leaving 8 bases not matched to a gene. Germline CDR1 is SGHNT and CDR2 is YENEEA. Written as DNA, the CDR3 is TGTGCCAGCAGCCCCGACAGGGTCGGAACCGGGGAGCTGTTTTTT. Amino acid sequence: CASSPDRVGTGELFF.

This clone was observed a few times. This rearrangement joins TRBV2 to TRBJ1-4; D unresolved. V dropped 11 bases and J dropped 7 bases, with 11 bases sitting between them. From germline, CDR1 is SNHLY and CDR2 FYNNEI. The CDR3 contains 11 residues. The DNA of the CDR3 is TGTGCCGGGCGCGCCACTGAAAAACTGTTTTTT. It yields the protein CAGRATEKLFF.

This sequence joins TRBV14 and TRBJ2-2, with a possible D match to TRBD2 (6 bases). Germline V CDR1 and CDR2: SGHDN, FVKESK. The CDR3 has 15 residues. V was shortened by 2 bases and J by 6 bases, with 13 bases between the two germline ends. CDR3: CASSQPDPGAGELFF. The CDR3 coding sequence is TGTGCCAGCAGCCAACCCGACCCGGGAGCCGGGGAGCTGTTTTTT.

The J gene is TRBJ2-7, the V gene TRBV4-2; 7 bases are a match to TRBD2. The V and J ends lost 3 bases and 7 bases, in that order; junction bases with no gene match: 12. Germline V gene data show CDR1 as LGHNA and CDR2 as YNFKEQ. This CDR3 region has 15 residues. The CDR3 DNA follows: TGTGCCAGCAGCCAGTCCCCCGGCGGGAGTTTTGAGCAGTACTTC. This gives the protein CASSQSPGGSFEQYF.